The 27 T cell receptor beta chains below come from one sample, sequenced in a study of T cell responses to AZD1222 COVID-19 vaccine. Generated by immunoSEQ multiplex PCR, the TCRdb table keeps only in-frame clones and is missing some. The sample comprises more than 85,000 clones, 85% to 95% of which are singletons, and roughly 7.6% rests with the top ten. This sample comprised peripheral blood, obtained on day 0 of AZD1222 vaccination. These receptor sequences come from an adult in good health.

This sequence joins TRBV5-1 and TRBJ2-2; D is unresolved. Germline V gene data show CDR1 as SGHRS and CDR2 as YFSETQ. V lost 3 bases and J 6 bases, leaving 6 bases between the germline ends. The CDR3 totals 12 residues. The CDR3 DNA reads TGCGCCAGCAGCTATAATGCCGGGGAGCTGTTTTTT. Translation gives CASSYNAGELFF.

The chain joins TRBV10-1 to TRBJ2-7; the D call may be TRBD1 or TRBD2 (5 bases each). This CDR3 contains 15 residues. V lost 4 bases and J 3 bases, leaving 16 bases between the germline ends. Germline V gene lookup returns CDR1 WNHNN and CDR2 SYGVQD (reference sequence). The CDR3 DNA follows: TGCGCCAGCAGTGCGGGAAGGGACGGAATCTACGAGCAGTACTTC. This gives the protein CASSAGRDGIYEQYF.

The J gene is TRBJ1-6, the V gene TRBV15, with 7 bases that match TRBD1. V dropped 5 bases and J dropped 8; count of bases not matched to a gene: 6. Germline CDR1 and CDR2: LNHNV and YYDKDF (reference sequence). This CDR3 has 14 residues. In DNA form, the CDR3 reads TGTGCCACCAGCTTACGTGACAGGGATTCACCCCTCCACTTT. This sequence encodes CATSLRDRDSPLHF.

This clone was seen just once. The chain uses TRBV19 and TRBJ2-2; D possibly matches TRBD1 or TRBD2 (6 bases each). The CDR3 loop spans 18 amino acids. Trimming took 5 bases from V and 0 from J, leaving 19 bases between them. Germline V gives CDR1 LNHDA, CDR2 SQIVND (reference sequence). CDR3 loop: CASSLPPVGGPNTGELFF. The CDR3 DNA is TGTGCCAGTAGTCTACCCCCGGTGGGGGGCCCGAACACCGGGGAGCTGTTTTTT.

V and J are TRBV6-1 and TRBJ1-1, with 7 bases identical to TRBD1. V was clipped by 3 bases and J by 3 bases; unmatched bases: 10. The CDR3 has 16 amino acids. The V gene's germline CDR1 is MNHNS and CDR2 SASEGT. CDR3 sequence (DNA): TGTGCCAGCAGTGAGGCAGAACAGGGGTCGGACACTGAAGCTTTCTTT. This translates into CASSEAEQGSDTEAFF.

This clone has just one count. The rearrangement links TRBV10-2 to TRBJ2-7; unclear D gene. CDR3 length equals 11 residues. Per germline, CDR1 WSHSY and CDR2 SAAADI. Between the trimmed V and J ends, which lost 6 bases and 1 base, there was a span of 4 bases. The CDR3 loop is CASSGSYEQYF. The DNA of the CDR3 is TGCGCCAGCAGCGGTTCCTACGAGCAGTACTTC.

This clone occurred once. The CDR3 protein is CASSPNVLGNQPQHF. DNA of the CDR3: TGTGCCAGCAGCCCCAACGTTTTGGGCAATCAGCCCCAGCATTTT. The chain joins TRBV7-6 to TRBJ1-5; D uncertain. Germline lookup yields CDR1 SGHVS and CDR2 FNYEAQ. The germline V and J ends were trimmed by 5 bases and 2 bases, with 13 bases remaining between them. CDR3 length equals 15 residues.

This sequence joins TRBV6-6 and TRBJ2-7, with TRBD2 matching 10 bases. The CDR3 loop spans 16 amino acids. With V trimmed by 6 bases and J by 7 bases, 15 bases remained unmatched. Germline lookup yields CDR1 MNHNY and CDR2 SVGAGI (reference sequence). The CDR3: CASRLSVAGGKEEQYF. CDR3 in DNA: TGTGCCAGCAGACTATCAGTAGCGGGGGGAAAAGAAGAGCAGTACTTC.

The chain has TRBV4-1 and TRBJ1-4, with D possibly being TRBD1 (5 bases). The V end lost 4 bases, the J end lost 5 bases, and 14 bases lay between the germline ends. The CDR3 covers 15 residues. Germline CDR1 MGHRA, CDR2 YSYEKL. The CDR3 sequence is CASSPITGFNEKLFF. CDR3 DNA sequence: TGCGCCAGCAGCCCTATAACAGGATTCAATGAAAAACTGTTTTTT.

CDR3: CASSVGLSSYNEQFF. The CDR3 DNA reads as TGTGCCAGCAGTGTGGGTCTAAGCTCCTACAATGAGCAGTTCTTC. The chain joins TRBV2 to TRBJ2-1; D remains unclear. The V end lost 4 bases, the J end lost 0 bases, and 10 bases lay between the germline ends. CDR1 SNHLY and CDR2 FYNNEI come from the germline V gene. The CDR3 has 15 amino acids.

The gene calls are TRBV12-3 or TRBV12-4 and TRBJ2-5; weak D call: TRBD1 (6 bases). The CDR3 covers 13 residues. Trimming removed 6 bases at V and 3 bases at J, with 11 bases between. The CDR3 loop is CASRIQGEETQYF. DNA for the CDR3: TGTGCCAGCAGGATACAGGGCGAAGAGACCCAGTACTTC.

The J gene is TRBJ2-2, the V gene TRBV7-8; maybe TRBD1 (5 bases). The V and J ends lost 1 base and 6 bases respectively, with 12 bases between them. The length of the CDR3 is 15 residues. The germline gives CDR1 SGHVS, CDR2 FQNEAQ. CDR3 protein: CASSLDPTGSGELFF. The CDR3 DNA sequence: TGTGCCAGCAGCTTAGACCCCACAGGCTCCGGGGAGCTGTTTTTT.

This sequence joins TRBV14 and TRBJ1-2; tentatively, D is TRBD1 (5 bases). V lost 2 bases and J 2 bases, leaving 12 bases between the germline ends. The germline CDR1 and CDR2 sequences are SGHDN and FVKESK. The CDR3 runs 15 residues. The CDR3 loop reads CASSQRQGLNYGYTF. The DNA of the CDR3 is TGTGCCAGCAGCCAACGCCAGGGACTAAACTATGGCTACACCTTC.

This chain uses TRBV12-3 or TRBV12-4 with TRBJ2-1; 7 bases match TRBD1. The CDR3 covers 12 residues. The V and J ends lost 6 bases and 7 bases, in that order; junction bases with no gene match: 3. The DNA for the CDR3 is TGTGCCAGCAGGGAGACAGGGAATGAGCAGTTCTTC. Translating gives CASRETGNEQFF.

The V gene is TRBV19, the J gene TRBJ1-2, with 7 bases aligning to TRBD1. J was trimmed by 8 bases and V by 4 bases; bases with no gene match: 10. Per germline, CDR1 LNHDA and CDR2 SQIVND (reference sequence). The CDR3 is 14 residues long. CDR3 nucleotides: TGTGCCAGTAGTACCGGGACAGTACTACTCGGCTACACCTTC. It yields the protein CASSTGTVLLGYTF.

The genes are TRBV7-5 and TRBJ1-2. TRBV7-5 is annotated as a pseudogene. The CDR3 covers 15 residues. CDR3 in amino acids: CARSLGKRVIYGYTF. The DNA for the CDR3 is TGTGCCAGAAGCTTAGGAAAACGCGTCATATATGGCTACACCTTC.

Only one count was recorded for this clone. The chain couples TRBV20-1 to TRBJ1-1; D is uncertain. CDR1 and CDR2 (germline): DFQATT, SNEGSKA (reference sequence). This CDR3 comprises 14 residues. The ends were cut back, 3 bases at V and 4 bases at J, with 15 bases in the middle. The CDR3 sequence is CSASGRVPGTEAFF. The CDR3 region has the DNA TGCAGTGCTAGTGGCAGAGTTCCCGGCACTGAAGCTTTCTTT.

Of note for this clone: A junction boundary mismatches the germline segment, possibly from a read error. The chain links TRBV7-8 to TRBJ1-1; the match to TRBD1 covers 7 bases. CDR3 size: 13 residues. Per germline, CDR1 SGHVS and CDR2 FQNEAQ. CDR3 sequence: CASSSEPRQGVIF. The CDR3 bases are TGTGCCAGCAGCTCCGAACCCCGACAGGGTGTGATCTTT.

This sequence joins TRBV10-3 and TRBJ2-3; D is ambiguous. The germline V gene encodes CDR1 ENHRY and CDR2 SYGVKD. Trimming cost V 3 bases and J 4 bases, with 17 bases left between them. This CDR3 comprises 16 residues. CDR3 in amino acids: CAISEGGRSTSDTQYF. Written as DNA, the CDR3 is TGTGCCATCAGTGAAGGTGGCAGGAGTACTTCAGATACGCAGTATTTT.

The V gene is TRBV3-1 (or the pseudogene TRBV3-2), the J gene TRBJ1-1; maybe TRBD1 (5 bases). Germline-derived CDR1 and CDR2 are LGHDT and YNNKEL (reference sequence). With 5 bases removed from V and 5 bases from J, the gap between germline ends came to 12 bases. CDR3 length equals 13 residues. The CDR3 loop reads CASSSRPGTEAFF. In nucleotides, the CDR3 is TGTGCCAGCAGCTCCCGTCCAGGGACTGAAGCTTTCTTT.

This clone has a handful of counts. The rearrangement links TRBV14 to TRBJ2-2; no reliable D call. Germline V gives CDR1 SGHDN, CDR2 FVKESK. The V gene lost 2 bases and the J gene lost 1 base, with 11 bases spanning the gap. There are 16 residues in the CDR3. In nucleotides, the CDR3 is TGTGCCAGCAGCCAATACGCGTCGGGGAACACCGGGGAGCTGTTTTTT. Translating gives CASSQYASGNTGELFF.

This sequence joins TRBV4-1 and TRBJ1-2; possible D gene TRBD1, 6 bases. The V end was cut by 8 bases, the J end by 7 bases, with 20 bases between. The germline CDR1 and CDR2 sequences are MGHRA and YSYEKL. The CDR3 has 14 amino acids. DNA for the CDR3: TGCGCCAGCGGACTGGGGGCCAAGGACCGTGGCTACACCTTC. This gives the protein CASGLGAKDRGYTF.

J is TRBJ1-5 and V is TRBV20-1; D remains unclear. CDR3 size: 13 residues. V lost 3 bases to trimming and J lost 3 bases, with 9 bases between them. Germline-derived CDR1 and CDR2 are DFQATT and SNEGSKA (reference sequence). The CDR3 reads CSASGQNNQPQHF. CDR3 nucleotide sequence: TGCAGTGCTAGTGGGCAGAACAATCAGCCCCAGCATTTT.

The chain combines TRBV5-1 with TRBJ2-6; 9 bases fit TRBD1. V lost 4 bases to trimming and J lost 4 bases; unmatched junction nucleotides: 6. Germline lookup yields CDR1 SGHRS and CDR2 YFSETQ. The CDR3 covers 16 residues. For the CDR3, the DNA is TGCGCCAGCAGCCCACGGACAGGGGACGGGGCCAACGTCCTGACTTTC. It translates to CASSPRTGDGANVLTF. The full variable domain, completed using reference TRBV5-1 and TRBJ2-6, is KAGVTQTPRYLIKTRGQQVTLSCSPISGHRSVSWYQQTPGQGLQFLFEYFSETQRNKGNFPGRFSGRQFSNSRSEMNVSTLELGDSALYLCASSPRTGDGANVLTFGAGSRLTVL.

The V gene is TRBV12-3 or TRBV12-4, the J gene TRBJ2-7; no reliable D call. The V and J ends lost 0 bases and 4 bases respectively, with 4 bases between them. There are 12 residues in the CDR3. The CDR3, as DNA: TGTGCCAGCAGTTTAGCCGGTTACGAGCAGTACTTC. As protein: CASSLAGYEQYF.

The chain uses TRBV19 and TRBJ1-4, with 9 bases matching TRBD1. The J segment lost 8 bases and the V segment lost 3 bases, leaving 10 bases of the junction unmatched. CDR3 length equals 16 residues. Germline loops: CDR1 LNHDA, CDR2 SQIVND (reference sequence). In nucleotides, the CDR3 is TGTGCCAGTAGTATGGACAGGGGCGGCTTGGGAGAAAAACTGTTTTTT. It codes for CASSMDRGGLGEKLFF.

This clone was seen once. The chain employs TRBV2 and TRBJ1-4, with TRBD1 identical over 7 bases. The CDR3 runs 16 residues. Looked up from germline, CDR1 is SNHLY and CDR2 is FYNNEI. The junction had 10 bases not matched to a gene; V was cut back by 4 bases and J by 5 bases. The CDR3 is CASSVVGHRGNEKLFF. Here the CDR3 DNA reads TGTGCCAGCAGTGTCGTGGGTCACAGGGGAAATGAAAAACTGTTTTTT.